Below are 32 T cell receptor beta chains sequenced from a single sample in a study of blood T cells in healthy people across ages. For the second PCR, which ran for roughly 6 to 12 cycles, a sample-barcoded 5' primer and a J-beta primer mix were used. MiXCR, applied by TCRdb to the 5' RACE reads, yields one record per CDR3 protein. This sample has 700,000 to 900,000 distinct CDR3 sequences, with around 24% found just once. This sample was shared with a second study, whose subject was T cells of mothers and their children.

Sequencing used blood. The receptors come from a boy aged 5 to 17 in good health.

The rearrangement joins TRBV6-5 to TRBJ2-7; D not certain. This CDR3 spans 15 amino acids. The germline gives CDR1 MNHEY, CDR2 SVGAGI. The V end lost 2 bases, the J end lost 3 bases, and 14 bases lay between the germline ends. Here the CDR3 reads CASSYPGQWGYEQYF. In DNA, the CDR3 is TGTGCCAGCAGTTACCCCGGTCAATGGGGCTACGAGCAGTACTTC.

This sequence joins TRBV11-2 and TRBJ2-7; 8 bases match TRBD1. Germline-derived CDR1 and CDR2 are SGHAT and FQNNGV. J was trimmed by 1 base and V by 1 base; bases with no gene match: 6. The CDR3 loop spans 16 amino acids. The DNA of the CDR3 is TGTGCCAGCAGCTTAGCTGGGCAGGGGGCATCCTACGAGCAGTACTTC. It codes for CASSLAGQGASYEQYF.

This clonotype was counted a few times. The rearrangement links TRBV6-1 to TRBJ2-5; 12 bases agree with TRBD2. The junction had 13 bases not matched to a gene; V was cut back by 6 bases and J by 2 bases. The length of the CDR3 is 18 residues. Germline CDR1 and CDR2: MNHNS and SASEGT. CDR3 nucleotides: TGTGCCAGCAGATTGAGAAAGACTAGCGGGGGCCCTCAAGAGACCCAGTACTTC. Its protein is CASRLRKTSGGPQETQYF.

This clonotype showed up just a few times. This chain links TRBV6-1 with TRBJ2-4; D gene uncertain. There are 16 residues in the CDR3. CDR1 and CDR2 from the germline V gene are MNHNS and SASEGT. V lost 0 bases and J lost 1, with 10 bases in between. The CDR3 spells CASSEAPGWAKNIQYF. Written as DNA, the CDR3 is TGTGCCAGCAGTGAAGCCCCAGGTTGGGCCAAAAACATTCAGTACTTC.

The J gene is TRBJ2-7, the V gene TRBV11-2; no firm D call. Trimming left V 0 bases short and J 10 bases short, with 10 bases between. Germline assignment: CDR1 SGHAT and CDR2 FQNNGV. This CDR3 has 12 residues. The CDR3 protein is CASSLDRQEQYF. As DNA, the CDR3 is TGTGCCAGCAGCTTAGATCGGCAGGAACAGTACTTC.

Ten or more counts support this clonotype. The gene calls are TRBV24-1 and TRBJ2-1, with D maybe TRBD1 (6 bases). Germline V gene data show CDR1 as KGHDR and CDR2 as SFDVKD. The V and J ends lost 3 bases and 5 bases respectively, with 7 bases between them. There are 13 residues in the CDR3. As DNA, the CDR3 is TGTGCCACCAGTGATAGGACAGACAATGAGCAGTTCTTC. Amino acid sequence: CATSDRTDNEQFF.

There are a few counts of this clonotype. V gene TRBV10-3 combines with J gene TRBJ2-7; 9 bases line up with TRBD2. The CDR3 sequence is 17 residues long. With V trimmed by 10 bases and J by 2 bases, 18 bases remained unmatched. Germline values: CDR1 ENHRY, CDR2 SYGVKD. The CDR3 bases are TGTGCCACTACAGGCGCCTTAGCGGGGGTAAGGACCTACGAGCAGTACTTC. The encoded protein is CATTGALAGVRTYEQYF.

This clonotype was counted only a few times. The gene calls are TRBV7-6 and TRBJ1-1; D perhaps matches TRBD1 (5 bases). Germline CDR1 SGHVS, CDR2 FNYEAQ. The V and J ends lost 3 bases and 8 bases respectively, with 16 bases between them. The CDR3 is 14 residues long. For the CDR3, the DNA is TGTGCCAGCAGCTTCGTTGGGGGGTTTGGGGAAGCTTTCTTT. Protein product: CASSFVGGFGEAFF. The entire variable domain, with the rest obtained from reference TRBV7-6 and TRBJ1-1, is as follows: GAGVSQSPRYKVTKRGQDVALRCDPISGHVSLYWYRQALGQGPEFLTYFNYEAQQDKSGLPNDRFSAERPEGSISTLTIQRTEQRDSAMYRCASSFVGGFGEAFFGQGTRLTVV.

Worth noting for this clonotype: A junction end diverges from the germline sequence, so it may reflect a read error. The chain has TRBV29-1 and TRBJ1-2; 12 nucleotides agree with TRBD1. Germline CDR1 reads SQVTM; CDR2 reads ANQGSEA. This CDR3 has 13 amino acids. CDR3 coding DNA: TGCAGCGTTAGGGACAGGGGGCCCTATGGCTTCACCTTC. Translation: CSVRDRGPYGFTF. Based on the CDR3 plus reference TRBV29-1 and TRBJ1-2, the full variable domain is SAVISQKPSRDICQRGTSLTIQCQVDSQVTMMFWYRQQPGQSLTLIATANQGSEATYESGFVIDKFPISRPNLTFSTLTVSNMSPEDSSIYLCSVRDRGPYGFTFGSGTRLTVV.

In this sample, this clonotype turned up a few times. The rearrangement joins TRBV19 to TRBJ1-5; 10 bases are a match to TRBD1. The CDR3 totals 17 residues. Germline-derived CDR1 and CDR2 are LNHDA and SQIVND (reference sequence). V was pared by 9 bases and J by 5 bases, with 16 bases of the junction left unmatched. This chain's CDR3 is CARVPRTGGNEDQPQHF. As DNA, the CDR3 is TGTGCCAGGGTTCCTAGGACAGGGGGGAATGAGGATCAGCCCCAGCATTTT. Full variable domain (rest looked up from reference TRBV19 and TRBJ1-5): DGGITQSPKYLFRKEGQNVTLSCEQNLNHDAMYWYRQDPGQGLRLIYYSQIVNDFQKGDIAEGYSVSREKKESFPLTVTSAQKNPTAFYLCARVPRTGGNEDQPQHFGDGTRLSIL.

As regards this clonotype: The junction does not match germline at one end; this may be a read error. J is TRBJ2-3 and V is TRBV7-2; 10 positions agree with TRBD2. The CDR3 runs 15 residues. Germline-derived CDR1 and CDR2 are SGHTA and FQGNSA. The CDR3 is CASSQLAGVPDTLYF. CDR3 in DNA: TGTGCCAGCAGCCAGCTAGCGGGAGTCCCAGATACGCTGTATTTT. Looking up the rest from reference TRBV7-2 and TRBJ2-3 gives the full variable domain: GAGVSQSPSNKVTEKGKDVELRCDPISGHTALYWYRQSLGQGLEFLIYFQGNSAPDKSGLPSDRFSAERTGGSVSTLTIQRTQQEDSAVYLCASSQLAGVPDTLYFGPGTRLTVL.

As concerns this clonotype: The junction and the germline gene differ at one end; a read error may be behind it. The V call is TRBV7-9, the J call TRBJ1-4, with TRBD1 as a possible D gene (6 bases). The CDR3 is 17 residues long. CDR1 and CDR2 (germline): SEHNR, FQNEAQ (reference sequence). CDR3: CASSLAPRTATNEKLFF. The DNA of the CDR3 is TGTGCCAGCAGCTTAGCGCCGAGGACAGCAACTAATGAAAAGCTGTTTTTT.

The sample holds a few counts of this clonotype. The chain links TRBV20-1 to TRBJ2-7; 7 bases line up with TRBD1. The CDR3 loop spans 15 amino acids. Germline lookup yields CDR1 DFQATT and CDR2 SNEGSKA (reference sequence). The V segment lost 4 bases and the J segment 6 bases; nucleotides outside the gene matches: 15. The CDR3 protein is CSAKSVTGLWGEQYF. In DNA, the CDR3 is TGCAGTGCTAAGTCCGTGACAGGGCTCTGGGGCGAGCAGTACTTC.

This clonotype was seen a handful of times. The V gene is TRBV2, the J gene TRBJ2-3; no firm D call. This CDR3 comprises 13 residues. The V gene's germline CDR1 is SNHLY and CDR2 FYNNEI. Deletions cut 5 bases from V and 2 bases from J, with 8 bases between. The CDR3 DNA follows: TGTGCCAGCAGTACAGAAAACACAGATACGCAGTATTTT. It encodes CASSTENTDTQYF.

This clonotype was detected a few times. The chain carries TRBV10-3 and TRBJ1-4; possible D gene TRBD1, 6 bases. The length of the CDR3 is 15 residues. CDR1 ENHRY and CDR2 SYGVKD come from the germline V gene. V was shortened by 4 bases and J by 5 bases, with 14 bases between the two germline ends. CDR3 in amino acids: CAISGATGGNEKLFF. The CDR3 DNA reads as TGTGCCATCAGTGGCGCGACAGGTGGAAATGAAAAACTGTTTTTT.

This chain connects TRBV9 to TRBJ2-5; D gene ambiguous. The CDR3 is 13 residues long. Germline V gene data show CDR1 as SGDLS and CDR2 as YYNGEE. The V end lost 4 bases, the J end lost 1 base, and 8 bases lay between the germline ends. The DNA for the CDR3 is TGTGCCAGCAGCCCCCAGGTCCAAGAGACCCAGTACTTC. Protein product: CASSPQVQETQYF.

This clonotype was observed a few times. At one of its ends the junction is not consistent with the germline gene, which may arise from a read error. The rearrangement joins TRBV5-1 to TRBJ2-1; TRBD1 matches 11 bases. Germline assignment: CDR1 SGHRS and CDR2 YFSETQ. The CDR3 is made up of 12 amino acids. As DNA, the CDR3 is TGCGCCAGCAGCACAGGACAGGGGGCGACGCGGTTC. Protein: CASSTGQGATRF.

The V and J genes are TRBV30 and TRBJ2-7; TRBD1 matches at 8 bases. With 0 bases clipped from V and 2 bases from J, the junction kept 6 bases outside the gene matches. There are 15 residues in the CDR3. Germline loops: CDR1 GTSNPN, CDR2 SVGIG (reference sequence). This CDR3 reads CAWSVRTGPPYEQYF. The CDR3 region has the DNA TGTGCCTGGAGTGTACGGACAGGGCCCCCCTACGAGCAGTACTTC.

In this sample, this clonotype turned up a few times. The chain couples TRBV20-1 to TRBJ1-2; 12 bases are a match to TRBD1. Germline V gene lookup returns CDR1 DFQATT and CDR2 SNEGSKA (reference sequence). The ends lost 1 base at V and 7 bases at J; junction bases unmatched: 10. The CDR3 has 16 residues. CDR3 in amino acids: CSARVRGTGGWSGYTF. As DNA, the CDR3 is TGCAGTGCTAGAGTCCGAGGGACAGGGGGCTGGAGTGGCTACACCTTC.

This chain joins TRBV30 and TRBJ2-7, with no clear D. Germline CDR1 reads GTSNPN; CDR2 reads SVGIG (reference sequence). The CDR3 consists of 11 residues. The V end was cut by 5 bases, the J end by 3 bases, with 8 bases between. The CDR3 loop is CAWGEVYEQYF. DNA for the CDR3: TGTGCCTGGGGAGAGGTCTACGAGCAGTACTTC.

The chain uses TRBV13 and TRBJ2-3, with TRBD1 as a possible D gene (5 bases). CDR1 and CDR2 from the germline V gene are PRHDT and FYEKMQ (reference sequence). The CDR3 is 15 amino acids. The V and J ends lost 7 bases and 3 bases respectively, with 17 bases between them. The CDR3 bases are TGTGCCAGCACCGGACGAAGGGGTTTGACAGATACGCAGTATTTT. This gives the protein CASTGRRGLTDTQYF.

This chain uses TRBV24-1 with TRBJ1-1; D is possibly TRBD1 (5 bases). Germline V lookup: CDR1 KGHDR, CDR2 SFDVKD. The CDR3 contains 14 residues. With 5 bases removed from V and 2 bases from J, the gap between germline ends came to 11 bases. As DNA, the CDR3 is TGTGCCACCAGTGCCACGCAGGGAAACACTGAAGCTTTCTTT. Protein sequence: CATSATQGNTEAFF.

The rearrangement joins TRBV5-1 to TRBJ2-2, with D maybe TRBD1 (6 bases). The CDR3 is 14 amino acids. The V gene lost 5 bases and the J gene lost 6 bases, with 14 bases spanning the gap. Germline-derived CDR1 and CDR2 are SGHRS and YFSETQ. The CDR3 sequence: CASRVYRESGELFF. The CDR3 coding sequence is TGCGCCAGCAGGGTCTACAGGGAATCCGGGGAGCTGTTTTTT.

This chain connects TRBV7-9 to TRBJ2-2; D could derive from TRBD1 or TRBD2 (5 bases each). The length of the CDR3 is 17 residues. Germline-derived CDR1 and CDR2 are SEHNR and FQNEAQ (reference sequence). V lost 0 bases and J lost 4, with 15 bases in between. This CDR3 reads CASSLAKEDTLTGELFF. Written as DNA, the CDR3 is TGTGCCAGCAGCTTAGCGAAGGAGGACACTCTCACCGGGGAGCTGTTTTTT.

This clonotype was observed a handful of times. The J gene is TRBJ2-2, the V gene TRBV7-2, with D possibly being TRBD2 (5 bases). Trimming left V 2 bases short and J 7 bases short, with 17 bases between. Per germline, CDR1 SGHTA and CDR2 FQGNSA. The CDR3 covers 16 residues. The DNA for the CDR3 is TGTGCCAGCAGCTTAAGGGAGAAGGCTTCCCTCGGGGAGCTGTTTTTT. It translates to CASSLREKASLGELFF.

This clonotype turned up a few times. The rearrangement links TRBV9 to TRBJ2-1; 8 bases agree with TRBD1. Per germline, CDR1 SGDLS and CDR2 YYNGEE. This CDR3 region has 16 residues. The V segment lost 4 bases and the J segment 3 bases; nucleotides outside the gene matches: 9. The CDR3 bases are TGTGCCAGCAGCTTCCTGGACAGGGCTTTCTACAATGAGCAGTTCTTC. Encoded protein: CASSFLDRAFYNEQFF.

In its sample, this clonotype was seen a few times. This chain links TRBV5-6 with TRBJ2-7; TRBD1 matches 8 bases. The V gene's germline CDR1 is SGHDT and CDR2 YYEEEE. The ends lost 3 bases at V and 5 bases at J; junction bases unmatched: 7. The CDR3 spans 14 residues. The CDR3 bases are TGTGCCAGCAGCTCGAGGACAGGGCCCCACGAGCAGTACTTC. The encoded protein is CASSSRTGPHEQYF.

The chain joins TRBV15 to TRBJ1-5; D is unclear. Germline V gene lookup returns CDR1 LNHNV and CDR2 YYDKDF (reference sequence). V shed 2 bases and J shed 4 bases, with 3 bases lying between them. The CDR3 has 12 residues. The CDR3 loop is CATSRTNQPQHF. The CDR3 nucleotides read TGTGCCACCAGCAGAACAAATCAGCCCCAGCATTTT.

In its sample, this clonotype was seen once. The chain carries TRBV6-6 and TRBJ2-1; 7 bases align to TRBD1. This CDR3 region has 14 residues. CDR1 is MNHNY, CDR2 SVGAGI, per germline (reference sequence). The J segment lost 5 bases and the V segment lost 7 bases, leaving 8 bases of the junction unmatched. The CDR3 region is CASTPDRADNEQFF. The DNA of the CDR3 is TGTGCCAGCACCCCCGACAGGGCTGACAATGAGCAGTTCTTC.

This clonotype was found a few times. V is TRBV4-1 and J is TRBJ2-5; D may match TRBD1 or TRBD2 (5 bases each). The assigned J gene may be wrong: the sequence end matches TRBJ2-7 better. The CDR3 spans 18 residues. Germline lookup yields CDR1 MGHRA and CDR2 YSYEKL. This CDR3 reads CASSQLFSADKSSYEQYF. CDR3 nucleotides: TGCGCCAGCAGCCAACTCTTCTCAGCGGACAAGAGCTCCTACGAGCAGTACTTC.

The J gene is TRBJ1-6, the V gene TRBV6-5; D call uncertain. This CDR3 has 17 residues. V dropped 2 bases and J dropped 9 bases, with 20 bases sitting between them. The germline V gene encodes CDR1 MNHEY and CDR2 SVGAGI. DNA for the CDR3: TGTGCCAGCAGTTACCGTAGGGCGCCTGGGTGGAGTTCACCCCTCCACTTT. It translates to CASSYRRAPGWSSPLHF.

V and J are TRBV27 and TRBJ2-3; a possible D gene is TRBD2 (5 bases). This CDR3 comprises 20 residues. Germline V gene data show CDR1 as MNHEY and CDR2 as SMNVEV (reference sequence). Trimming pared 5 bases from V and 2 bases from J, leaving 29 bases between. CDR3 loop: CASSLFLYGGGTRDTDTQYF. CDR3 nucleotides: TGTGCCAGCAGTCTTTTCCTCTACGGAGGCGGTACACGGGACACAGATACGCAGTATTTT.